Given below is one TCR beta chain in context. This record belongs to a study of blood T cell repertoires in COVID-19. This CDR3 is 15 amino acids long. Germline assignment: CDR1 MNHEY and CDR2 SVGAGI. Trimming removed 10 bases from V and 0 bases from J; junction bases left unmatched: 9. Assay used: immunoSEQ multiplex PCR; TCRdb lists only in-frame clones, some missing. Of about 270,000 clones listed, approximately 90% were seen once; the top ten hold over 3.5%. This sequence joins TRBV6-5 and TRBJ2-3; 8 bases agree with TRBD2. The receptor comes from a woman between 25 and 40 years old with acute COVID-19. Sequencing was carried out using PBMCs or T cells enriched from blood (not recorded which). The DNA for the CDR3 is TGTGCCACCCAACTAGCGGAGGCTAGCACAGATACGCAGTATTTT. Amino acids: CATQLAEASTDTQYF.